Reported below is one T cell receptor (beta chain). This entry comes from a study of blood T cell repertoires in COVID-19. Study-level information: COVID-19 samples, acute and convalescent, were from the United States, Italy and Spain. Sample material is recorded as cDNA or gDNA derived from T cells, B-cell-depleted T cells, or PBMCs.

Original processing notes: Amplification from reference gene primers served as the basis for estimated nucleated cell counts. Method: immunoSEQ multiplex PCR; TCRdb's copy keeps in-frame clones and lacks some. For V, J and clone size, that table is used; D and trimming come from the DNA. The table has approximately 250,000 clones, under 95% seen once. Sequencing was performed on PBMCs or T cells enriched from blood (not recorded which). The clonotype comes from a man aged 40-49 years who had been exposed to COVID-19.

The CDR3 reads CASSPYPEDGTSGPYEQYF. CDR3 bases: TGCGCCAGCAGCCCCTACCCGGAGGATGGGACTAGCGGCCCTTACGAGCAGTACTTC. The rearrangement joins TRBV4-1 to TRBJ2-7, with TRBD2 matching over 11 bases. This CDR3 is 19 amino acids long. Germline V CDR1 and CDR2: MGHRA, YSYEKL. V shed 4 bases, J shed 4 bases, and the junction held 18 bases outside the gene matches.